The 10 T cell receptor delta chains listed next were all sequenced from one sample in a study of γδ T cells in repeated Plasmodium falciparum infection. TCRdb redid clone calling on the multiplex PCR reads using CATT. Of roughly 93,000 delta-chain clones listed, 1.4% to 1.5% were seen once; the top ten hold just under 9%. Gammadelta T cells were flow-sorted from PBMC into Vgamma9/Vdelta2+ and Vdelta2-negative populations for bulk analysis. The sequencing sample was made of gamma-delta T cells from blood. The receptors originated from a pool of human donors (malaria-infected and uninfected, not separated).

There are a few counts of this clone. A far larger clone is only one base removed, so a read error is likely. V usage is TRDV1 and J usage is TRDJ1; 8 bases map to TRDD3. Looked up from germline, CDR1 is TSWWSYY and CDR2 is QGS. V lost 0 bases to trimming and J lost 0 bases; unmatched junction nucleotides: 36. The CDR3 sequence is 27 residues long. DNA for the CDR3: TGTGCTCTTGGGGAACTAGCATTTTGTCTCCTAGGCCCCCCAACTGGGGGTCCTACTTTGTACACCGATAAACTCATCTTT. Its translation is CALGELAFCLLGPPTGGPTLYTDKLIF.

Details on this clone: A far larger clone is one base from this, pointing to a likely read error. The sample has other DNA sequences that encode this CDR3 too. The V gene is TRDV2, the J gene TRDJ1; 11 bases are shared with TRDD3. The CDR3 contains 21 residues. Germline V lookup: CDR1 GEAIGNYY, CDR2 EKD. The CDR3 spells CACDIIGGSPGGYFKGHKLIF. The CDR3 DNA is TGTGCCTGTGATATAATAGGCGGCTCGCCTGGGGGATACTTCAAGGGTCATAAGCTCATCTTT.

On this clone: Only one base separates this from a far larger clonotype, so it likely reflects a read error. Other nucleotide sequences from this sample produce the same CDR3. V usage is TRDV1 and J usage is TRDJ2, with 9 bases lining up with TRDD3. The J gene is not listed in TCRdb, so it was assigned here from a DNA match to germline. The CDR3 is made up of 16 amino acids. Germline CDR1 is TSWWSYY and CDR2 is QGS. Here the CDR3 reads CALKTGGDTLTAQLFF. CDR3 coding DNA: TGTGCCCTCAAGACGGGTGGGGATACGTTGACAGCACAACTCTTCTTT.

This clone showed up many times. The sample contains more than one DNA sequence encoding this CDR3. The chain is built from TRDV1 and TRDJ1, with D possibly TRDD2 on 6 matching bases. Germline CDR1 TSWWSYY, CDR2 QGS. CDR3 length: 18 amino acids. V lost 4 bases and J 1 base, leaving 22 bases between the germline ends. The DNA for the CDR3 is TGTGCTCTTGGGGCGCGTGAGTTCCTAAGGGGAACCACCGATAAACTCATCTTT. Encoded protein: CALGAREFLRGTTDKLIF.

Comments on this clone: This is likely an artifact of a read error, given a far larger clone one base away. In the same sample, other DNA sequences code for this CDR3. No J gene was named, though the V gene is TRDV2; the table names TRDD3, a call not compared with the DNA. The CDR3 is 19 amino acids. The V gene's germline CDR1 is GEAIGNYY and CDR2 EKD. For the CDR3, the DNA is TGTGCCTGTGACACATTGCGTGGGGGACACCCTTTCGAGCCCGATAAACTCATTTTT. Its protein is CACDTLRGGHPFEPDKLIF.

This clone has a count of ten or more. The amino acid sequence in TCRdb belongs to a much larger clone and departs from this DNA's translation at residue 5, likely a sequencing read error; the sequence shown is translated from the DNA. The genes are TRDV2 and TRDJ1, with 12 bases aligning to TRDD3. The CDR3 sequence is 17 residues long. Germline assignment: CDR1 GEAIGNYY and CDR2 EKD. The trim removed 3 bases at V and 3 bases at J, leaving 10 bases unmatched. CDR3 region: CACDAIVLGDTADKLIF. The CDR3 coding sequence is TGTGCCTGTGACGCCATCGTACTGGGGGATACTGCCGATAAACTCATCTTT.

This clone was detected a few times. TCRdb's protein for this DNA is that of a much larger clone and differs from the translation at residue 9, likely a read error; the protein shown is the DNA translation. V is TRDV1 and J is TRDJ1, with 13 bases identical to TRDD3. Trimming took 3 bases from V and 1 from J; bases not matched to a gene: 17. The length of the CDR3 is 21 residues. CDR1 is TSWWSYY, CDR2 QGS, per germline. CDR3 sequence: CALGDSSYAYWGIRVTDKLIF. In DNA, the CDR3 is TGTGCTCTTGGGGACAGTTCCTACGCGTACTGGGGGATACGCGTCACCGATAAACTCATCTTT.

This clone was observed a few times. For this DNA, TCRdb reports the protein of a much larger clone, which diverges at residue 21, most likely from a read error; the protein presented here is translated directly from the DNA. The J gene is TRDJ1, the V gene TRDV1, with 8 positions matching TRDD3. Germline CDR1 and CDR2: TSWWSYY and QGS. The CDR3 extends over 25 amino acids. The CDR3 region has the DNA TGTGCTCTTGGGGAACTATGCTCCCCTTCAGATTTTGCGGGATACGGCCGGGGGTACACCGGTAAACTCATCTTT. Its translation is CALGELCSPSDFAGYGRGYTGKLIF.

Worth noting for this clone: A read error is likely here: a far larger clone is one base away. The sample carries other DNA sequences with the same CDR3. The gene calls are TRDV3 and TRDJ1; D unclear. Per the germline V gene, CDR1 is TVYSNPD and CDR2 is GDNSRS (reference sequence). This CDR3 is 11 amino acids long. V was trimmed by 2 bases and J by 11 bases, leaving 15 bases between them. Here the CDR3 reads CAFSSRGFLIF. The CDR3 bases are TGTGCCTTTTCCTCGAGAGGATTCCTCATCTTT.

In this sample, this clone turned up a few times. TCRdb's protein for this DNA is that of a much larger clone and differs from the translation at residue 10, likely a read error; the protein shown is the DNA translation. The chain links TRDV1 to TRDJ1, with unresolved D. Germline CDR1 is TSWWSYY and CDR2 is QGS. The CDR3 has 12 residues. The DNA of the CDR3 is TGTGCTCTTGGGGAATACACCGATAAATTCATCTTT. Amino acids: CALGEYTDKFIF.